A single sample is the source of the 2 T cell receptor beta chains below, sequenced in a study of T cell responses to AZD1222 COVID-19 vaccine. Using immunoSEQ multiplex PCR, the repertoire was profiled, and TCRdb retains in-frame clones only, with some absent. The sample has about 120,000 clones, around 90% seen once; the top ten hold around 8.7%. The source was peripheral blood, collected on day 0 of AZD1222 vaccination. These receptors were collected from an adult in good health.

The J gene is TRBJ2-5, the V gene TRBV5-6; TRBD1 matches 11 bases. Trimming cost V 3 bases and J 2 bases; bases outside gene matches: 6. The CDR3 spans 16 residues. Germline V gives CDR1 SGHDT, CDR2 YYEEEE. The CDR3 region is CASSSPDRGLQETQYF. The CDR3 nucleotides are TGTGCCAGCAGCTCGCCGGACAGGGGGCTACAAGAGACCCAGTACTTC.

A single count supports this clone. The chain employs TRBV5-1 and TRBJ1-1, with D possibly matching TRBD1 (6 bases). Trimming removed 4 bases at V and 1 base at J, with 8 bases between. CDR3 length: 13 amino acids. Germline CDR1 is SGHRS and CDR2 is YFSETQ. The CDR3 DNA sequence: TGCGCCAGCAGCCCGACAGGGAACACTGAAGCTTTCTTT. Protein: CASSPTGNTEAFF.